The 21 T cell receptor beta chains below were found in one sample sequenced in a study of T cell responses to AZD1222 COVID-19 vaccine. Some clones are missing from TCRdb's copy, which holds only in-frame ones; the method was immunoSEQ multiplex PCR. The sample carries 160,000 or so clones, roughly 90% recorded once. This specimen was peripheral blood, taken 28 days after the second AZD1222 dose. All receptors derive from an adult who received the AZD1222 COVID-19 vaccine.

This sequence joins TRBV5-1 and TRBJ1-2; no definite D call. CDR1 is SGHRS, CDR2 YFSETQ, per germline. This CDR3 region has 14 residues. Trimming left V 0 bases short and J 2 bases short, with 8 bases between. Here the CDR3 reads CASSLGQNNYGYTF. The CDR3 region has the DNA TGCGCCAGCAGCTTGGGGCAGAACAACTATGGCTACACCTTC.

The chain has TRBV27 and TRBJ2-7; weak D call: TRBD1 (5 bases). The CDR3 is made up of 13 amino acids. Germline CDR1 is MNHEY and CDR2 is SMNVEV (reference sequence). V was shortened by 5 bases and J by 4 bases, with 12 bases between the two germline ends. The CDR3 DNA is TGTGCCAGCAGTATACGACAGTCTTACGAGCAGTACTTC. Translated, it gives CASSIRQSYEQYF.

This clone was detected once. This chain joins TRBV6-5 and TRBJ1-1, with a tentative D call TRBD1 (5 bases). V lost 2 bases, J lost 11 bases, and 18 bases lay in between. In germline, CDR1 is MNHEY, CDR2 SVGAGI. CDR3 length: 14 amino acids. DNA of the CDR3: TGTGCCAGCAGTTACGAAACAGGTTCGCTGGGGGCTTTCTTT. Residues: CASSYETGSLGAFF.

V and J are TRBV4-1 and TRBJ1-5; D may be TRBD1 (5 bases). V was shortened by 4 bases and J by 7 bases, with 11 bases between the two germline ends. Germline assignment: CDR1 MGHRA and CDR2 YSYEKL. The CDR3 loop spans 13 amino acids. The CDR3 region is CASSLGRDQPQHF. CDR3 sequence (DNA): TGCGCCAGCAGCCTAGGACGGGACCAGCCCCAGCATTTT.

The chain uses TRBV19 and TRBJ1-2; TRBD1 matches at 10 bases. V shed 6 bases and J 3 bases; nucleotides not matched to a gene: 7. Germline CDR1 is LNHDA and CDR2 is SQIVND (reference sequence). The CDR3 is made up of 15 amino acids. CDR3 in amino acids: CASSEGTGEDYGYTF. The CDR3 bases are TGTGCCAGTAGCGAGGGGACAGGGGAGGACTATGGCTACACCTTC.

The chain links TRBV25-1 to TRBJ2-2, with D possibly TRBD1 on 5 matching bases. Germline V gives CDR1 MGHDK, CDR2 SYGVNS. Trimming pared 1 base from V and 0 bases from J, leaving 9 bases between. The CDR3 spans 16 residues. In DNA, the CDR3 is TGTGCCAGCAGTGAATTCCAGGGTCCGAACACCGGGGAGCTGTTTTTT. The encoded protein is CASSEFQGPNTGELFF. Variable domain in full (rest from reference TRBV25-1 and TRBJ2-2): EADIYQTPRYLVIGTGKKITLECSQTMGHDKMYWYQQDPGMELHLIHYSYGVNSTEKGDLSSESTVSRIRTEHFPLTLESARPSHTSQYLCASSEFQGPNTGELFFGEGSRLTVL.

The rearrangement joins TRBV25-1 to TRBJ2-7; TRBD2 agrees at 12 bases. From germline, CDR1 is MGHDK and CDR2 SYGVNS. The J segment lost 2 bases and the V segment lost 6 bases, leaving 5 bases of the junction unmatched. This CDR3 contains 15 residues. The CDR3 region is CASSPSSGGAYEQYF. Here the CDR3 DNA reads TGTGCCAGCAGCCCCTCTAGCGGGGGGGCCTACGAGCAGTACTTC.

This clone is a singleton in its sample. The chain recombines TRBV27 with TRBJ1-4, with D perhaps TRBD1 (5 bases). This CDR3 has 15 residues. V lost 6 bases, J lost 3 bases, and 14 bases lay in between. Germline V lookup: CDR1 MNHEY, CDR2 SMNVEV (reference sequence). The DNA for the CDR3 is TGTGCCAGCAGCTTGGAAGGGGAACCTAATGAAAAACTGTTTTTT. Translation: CASSLEGEPNEKLFF.

V gene TRBV11-2 combines with J gene TRBJ2-7; D might be TRBD2 (6 bases). Germline assignment: CDR1 SGHAT and CDR2 FQNNGV. CDR3 length: 13 amino acids. Trimming shortened V by 1 base and J by 11 bases, and 15 bases separated the two germline ends. The CDR3 spells CASSLGFGGLEYF. The CDR3 nucleotides read TGTGCCAGCAGCTTAGGCTTTGGGGGGTTGGAGTACTTC.

The rearrangement uses TRBV27 and TRBJ1-1; 7 bases agree with TRBD1. The germline V gene has CDR1 MNHEY and CDR2 SMNVEV (reference sequence). V shed 5 bases and J 5 bases; nucleotides not matched to a gene: 5. CDR3 length equals 13 residues. Here the CDR3 reads CASSETRGTEAFF. Here the CDR3 DNA reads TGTGCCAGCAGTGAAACCAGGGGGACTGAAGCTTTCTTT.

Only a few counts were recorded for this clone. This sample includes further DNA sequences coding for the same CDR3. The rearrangement links TRBV5-1 to TRBJ2-1, with TRBD2 identical over 10 bases. CDR3 length: 14 residues. In germline, CDR1 is SGHRS, CDR2 YFSETQ. With 3 bases clipped from V and 4 bases from J, the junction kept 1 base outside the gene matches. The CDR3 protein is CASSSSGGYNEQFF. CDR3 bases: TGCGCCAGCAGCTCTAGCGGGGGATACAATGAGCAGTTCTTC.

V is TRBV5-1 and J is TRBJ2-2; possibly TRBD2 for D (6 bases). The CDR3 extends over 16 amino acids. Trimming shortened V by 0 bases and J by 5 bases, and 14 bases separated the two germline ends. Looked up from germline, CDR1 is SGHRS and CDR2 is YFSETQ. In nucleotides, the CDR3 is TGCGCCAGCAGCTTGGAGGTAGCGGACCGAACCGGGGAGCTGTTTTTT. This sequence encodes CASSLEVADRTGELFF.

This clone was found once. The chain links TRBV18 to TRBJ2-7; perhaps D is TRBD1 or TRBD2 (5 bases each). The V and J ends lost 0 bases and 0 bases respectively, with 15 bases between them. There are 17 residues in the CDR3. CDR1 is KGHSH and CDR2 is LQKENI in the germline V gene. DNA of the CDR3: TGTGCCAGCTCACCACCCGGGAAAGGGGTCCCCTCCTACGAGCAGTACTTC. Translating gives CASSPPGKGVPSYEQYF.

The chain recombines TRBV28 with TRBJ1-1; D not resolved. Germline V lookup: CDR1 MDHEN, CDR2 SYDVKM. The CDR3 extends over 14 amino acids. Trimming shortened V by 3 bases and J by 5 bases, and 13 bases separated the two germline ends. CDR3 nucleotide sequence: TGTGCCAGCAGTTTCCCAGGTGGGTTAACTGAAGCTTTCTTT. Translating it yields CASSFPGGLTEAFF.

J is TRBJ2-7 and V is TRBV4-1; D perhaps matches TRBD2 (5 bases). Per germline, CDR1 MGHRA and CDR2 YSYEKL. CDR3 length: 14 amino acids. V was clipped by 1 base and J by 4 bases, with 11 bases between them. The CDR3 sequence: CASSQAPGIYEQYF. For the CDR3, the DNA is TGCGCCAGCAGCCAAGCCCCCGGGATTTACGAGCAGTACTTC.

The chain recombines TRBV30 with TRBJ2-5; 9 bases are a match to TRBD1. CDR3 length: 15 residues. The V gene end was trimmed by 8 bases and the J gene end by 4 bases; junction bases not matched to a gene: 14. CDR1 is GTSNPN, CDR2 SVGIG, per germline (reference sequence). The CDR3 region is CARTDRGLLRETQYF. In nucleotides, the CDR3 is TGTGCCCGGACGGACAGGGGATTATTACGAGAGACCCAGTACTTC.

This clone was seen only once. The CDR3 spells CASRGGPPEQYF. CDR3 sequence (DNA): TGCGCCAGCAGGGGCGGACCCCCTGAGCAGTACTTC. V usage is TRBV5-1 and J usage is TRBJ2-7; no clear D gene. The V end was cut by 5 bases, the J end by 7 bases, with 13 bases between. Germline V gene data show CDR1 as SGHRS and CDR2 as YFSETQ. The CDR3 has 12 residues.

The chain employs TRBV3-1 (or the pseudogene TRBV3-2) and TRBJ1-5, with D possibly matching TRBD1 (6 bases). CDR3 length: 15 amino acids. Germline CDR1 is LGHDT and CDR2 is YNNKEL (reference sequence). The V end lost 4 bases, the J end lost 4 bases, and 14 bases lay between the germline ends. The CDR3 DNA follows: TGTGCCAGCAGCCCCTCAGCAGGGGAGAATCAGCCCCAGCATTTT. Translation: CASSPSAGENQPQHF.

V gene TRBV30 combines with J gene TRBJ1-4; D remains ambiguous. This CDR3 contains 13 residues. Trimming pared 2 bases from V and 7 bases from J, leaving 11 bases between. Germline-derived CDR1 and CDR2 are GTSNPN and SVGIG (reference sequence). CDR3 nucleotide sequence: TGTGCCTGGAGTAGACATTCAGGTGAAAAACTGTTTTTT. The encoded protein is CAWSRHSGEKLFF.

The chain uses TRBV9 and TRBJ1-1; tentative D call: TRBD1 (5 bases). V was cut by 2 bases and J by 4 bases, with 15 bases left in between. Germline V gene data show CDR1 as SGDLS and CDR2 as YYNGEE. CDR3 length: 15 amino acids. The CDR3 protein is CASSVVIGGGTEAFF. CDR3 bases: TGTGCCAGCAGCGTCGTTATCGGGGGGGGCACTGAAGCTTTCTTT. Combining the CDR3 with reference TRBV9 and TRBJ1-1 gives the whole variable domain DSGVTQTPKHLITATGQRVTLRCSPRSGDLSVYWYQQSLDQGLQFLIQYYNGEERAKGNILERFSAQQFPDLHSELNLSSLELGDSALYFCASSVVIGGGTEAFFGQGTRLTVV.

The chain has TRBV30 and TRBJ1-6, with D possibly TRBD1 on 5 matching bases. The CDR3 extends over 15 amino acids. The V end was cut by 0 bases, the J end by 7 bases, with 13 bases between. Looked up from germline, CDR1 is GTSNPN and CDR2 is SVGIG (reference sequence). The CDR3 DNA reads as TGTGCCTGGAGTGTGGGTGGGGGAATGAATTCACCCCTCCACTTT. It yields the protein CAWSVGGGMNSPLHF.